The clone carrying this T cell receptor (beta chain) was counted at least ten times. Its cognate antigen is unknown. Among the patients, aged 18 to 65, hyperthyroidism was newly diagnosed and had lasted under 2 months. The sample is drawn from a study of T cells in Graves' hyperthyroidism and ophthalmopathy. Study-wide results and caveats: In blood, most of the thyroid clonotypes expanded above 0.001 were also present.

From RNA transcripts, TCR beta CDR3 regions were amplified. An initial round of RT-PCR targeting the TCR CDR3 relied on the HTBI primer set. Using its own MiXCR run on the multiplex PCR reads, TCRdb lists one record per CDR3 protein. The sample yields around 340,000 distinct CDR3 sequences, approximately 13% seen once. Germline CDR1 is MNHNS and CDR2 is SASEGT. The CDR3 contains 13 residues. Losses at the gene ends were 3 bases for V and 10 bases for J; bases not matched to a gene: 5. Sequenced input: blood. This chain links TRBV6-1 with TRBJ1-4, with 7 bases aligning to TRBD1. This clonotype originated in a woman aged 25 to 39 with Graves' hyperthyroidism. CDR3 in amino acids: CASSDRGGGKLFF. As DNA, the CDR3 is TGTGCCAGCAGTGACAGGGGGGGCGGAAAACTGTTTTTT.